These 17 T cell receptor beta chains were all obtained from the same sample, sequenced in a study of T cells in Graves' hyperthyroidism and ophthalmopathy. RNA transcripts served as the template for amplifying TCR beta CDR3 regions. HTBI primers drove first-round RT-PCR of the TCR CDR3. MiXCR, run by TCRdb on the multiplex PCR reads, gives a single entry per CDR3 protein. The table shows roughly 500,000 distinct CDR3 sequences, with over 11% occurring only once. The sequenced sample was blood. The receptors were sampled from a woman under 40 with Graves' hyperthyroidism that later progressed to Graves' ophthalmopathy.

This clonotype was recorded many times. CDR3 sequence reads: CSFQAQYRGLSTDTQYF. CDR3 sequence (DNA): TGCAGCTTCCAGGCCCAGTACAGGGGGCTGAGCACAGATACGCAGTATTTT. The chain links TRBV20-1 to TRBJ2-3, with 9 bases aligning to TRBD1. The V gene's germline CDR1 is DFQATT and CDR2 SNEGSKA (reference sequence). The CDR3 contains 17 residues.

This clonotype has a count of ten or more. This chain connects TRBV6-6 to TRBJ2-3, with D tentatively TRBD2 (6 bases). Germline assignment: CDR1 MNHNY and CDR2 SVGAGI (reference sequence). The CDR3 length is 16 residues. The germline V and J ends were trimmed by 2 bases and 0 bases, with 12 bases remaining between them. Here the CDR3 DNA reads TGTGCCAGCAGTTACGGTCTAGCGCCTAGCACAGATACGCAGTATTTT. Amino acids: CASSYGLAPSTDTQYF.

This clonotype was counted many times. Written as DNA, the CDR3 is TGTGCCAGCAGCAACGGACAGGGGGCTCAAGAGCAGTACTTC. Residues: CASSNGQGAQEQYF. The chain combines TRBV7-2 with TRBJ2-7; 11 bases match TRBD1. V lost 5 bases and J lost 7; bases outside the gene matches: 7. The germline V gene has CDR1 SGHTA and CDR2 FQGNSA. This CDR3 has 14 amino acids.

This clonotype was observed a handful of times. V is TRBV3-1 and J is TRBJ2-2, with TRBD2 matching over 10 bases. This CDR3 has 16 residues. V was clipped by 2 bases and J by 5 bases; unmatched bases: 5. From germline, CDR1 is LGHDT and CDR2 YNNKEL (reference sequence). The CDR3 reads CASSQRVLAGTGELFF. The CDR3 DNA reads TGTGCCAGCAGCCAAAGGGTACTAGCGGGGACCGGGGAGCTGTTTTTT.

The chain recombines TRBV20-1 with TRBJ1-1; 11 nucleotides align to TRBD1. This CDR3 contains 14 residues. Germline trimming cut 3 bases from V and 7 bases from J; bases unmatched to any gene: 7. Looked up from germline, CDR1 is DFQATT and CDR2 is SNEGSKA (reference sequence). DNA for the CDR3: TGCAGTGCTAGGCTCGGGACAGGGGGTGTTGAAGCTTTCTTT. Encoded protein: CSARLGTGGVEAFF.

This chain connects TRBV7-3 to TRBJ2-1; TRBD2 agrees at 10 bases. This CDR3 is built from 15 residues. CDR1 is SGHTA, CDR2 FQGTGA, per germline. V shed 5 bases and J 6 bases; nucleotides not matched to a gene: 7. CDR3 region: CASSPGTSAINEQFF. CDR3 bases: TGTGCCAGCAGCCCCGGGACTAGCGCCATCAATGAGCAGTTCTTC. Combining the CDR3 with reference TRBV7-3 and TRBJ2-1 gives the whole variable domain GAGVSQTPSNKVTEKGKYVELRCDPISGHTALYWYRQSLGQGPEFLIYFQGTGAADDSGLPNDRFFAVRPEGSVSTLKIQRTERGDSAVYLCASSPGTSAINEQFFGPGTRLTVL.

This clonotype was found many times. This chain joins TRBV10-3 and TRBJ1-1, with a possible D match to TRBD1 (5 bases). This CDR3 is built from 13 residues. Germline V gene sequence: CDR1 ENHRY, CDR2 SYGVKD. V lost 7 bases, J lost 1 base, and 10 bases lay in between. This CDR3 reads CAITSTENTEAFF. The CDR3 DNA reads TGTGCCATCACCTCGACAGAGAACACTGAAGCTTTCTTT.

Ten or more counts support this clonotype. The genes are TRBV12-3 or TRBV12-4 and TRBJ2-1, with 10 bases aligning to TRBD2. Germline trimming cut 3 bases from V and 5 bases from J; bases unmatched to any gene: 7. This CDR3 is 16 amino acids long. CDR3 protein: CASSFLAGEGNNEQFF. CDR3 DNA sequence: TGTGCCAGCAGTTTTCTAGCGGGAGAAGGAAACAATGAGCAGTTCTTC.

This clonotype was counted ten times or more. The chain combines TRBV19 with TRBJ1-1; perhaps TRBD1 as D (5 bases). This CDR3 is built from 12 residues. Germline V gene lookup returns CDR1 LNHDA and CDR2 SQIVND (reference sequence). V was pared by 7 bases and J by 5 bases, with 11 bases between. The CDR3 is CASNHQGTEAFF. In DNA form, the CDR3 reads TGTGCCAGTAACCATCAGGGTACTGAAGCTTTCTTT.

The table lists this clonotype with a count of one. This could be a read error, since a much larger clone is one nucleotide away. V and J are TRBV5-1 and TRBJ1-1, with TRBD1 as a possible D gene (6 bases). Germline V gene sequence: CDR1 SGHRS, CDR2 YFSETQ. The CDR3 contains 14 residues. Trimming removed 7 bases at V and 5 bases at J, with 18 bases between. This CDR3 is CASGVWGRETEAFF. The CDR3 DNA reads TGCGCCAGCGGCGTATGGGGGCGGGAGACTGAAGCTTTCTTT. Supplemented by reference TRBV5-1 and TRBJ1-1, the full variable domain reads KAGVTQTPRYLIKTRGQQVTLSCSPISGHRSVSWYQQTPGQGLQFLFEYFSETQRNKGNFPGRFSGRQFSNSRSEMNVSTLELGDSALYLCASGVWGRETEAFFGQGTRLTVV.

This clonotype came up many times. The V gene is TRBV4-1, the J gene TRBJ1-2; 12 bases map to TRBD1. Germline CDR1 is MGHRA and CDR2 is YSYEKL. Losses at the gene ends were 6 bases for V and 8 bases for J; bases not matched to a gene: 10. CDR3 length: 15 amino acids. The CDR3: CASRHRDRGLEGYTF. CDR3 bases: TGCGCCAGCAGGCATAGGGACAGGGGGCTGGAAGGCTACACCTTC.

The chain employs TRBV12-3 or TRBV12-4 and TRBJ2-2; TRBD2 matches 7 bases. The CDR3 runs to 17 residues. The V and J ends lost 3 bases and 4 bases, in that order; junction bases with no gene match: 11. The CDR3 spells CASSFSPSGDSTGELFF. DNA for the CDR3: TGTGCCAGCAGTTTTTCCCCTAGCGGTGACAGCACCGGGGAGCTGTTTTTT.

To note about this clonotype: This may be a read error: a much more frequent sequence differs by one nucleotide. The chain joins TRBV28 to TRBJ2-7; D gene uncertain. The length of the CDR3 is 14 residues. The V gene's germline CDR1 is MDHEN and CDR2 SYDVKM. CDR3 amino acids: CASTQSTASCEQYF. As DNA, the CDR3 is TGTGCCAGCACCCAAAGTACCGCCTCCTGCGAGCAGTACTTC.

This clonotype has ten or more counts. This chain links TRBV6-1 with TRBJ1-1; 8 bases are shared with TRBD1. The V gene end was trimmed by 6 bases and the J gene end by 1 base; junction bases not matched to a gene: 10. The CDR3 sequence is 16 residues long. Germline V gene lookup returns CDR1 MNHNS and CDR2 SASEGT. CDR3 residues: CASRAYLTGENTEAFF. The DNA of the CDR3 is TGTGCCAGCAGAGCCTACTTGACAGGGGAGAACACTGAAGCTTTCTTT.

The chain uses TRBV6-2 or TRBV6-3 and TRBJ2-1, with TRBD1 matching over 8 bases. The CDR3 has 15 residues. V was clipped by 0 bases and J by 5 bases; unmatched bases: 3. Germline-derived CDR1 and CDR2 are MNHEY and SVGEGT. Written as DNA, the CDR3 is TGTGCCAGCAGTTACTCGGGGGACAGGAACAATGAGCAGTTCTTC. It specifies CASSYSGDRNNEQFF.

The CDR3 loop is CASSQGPATNEKLFF. CDR3 coding DNA: TGTGCCAGCAGCCAAGGACCTGCAACTAATGAAAAACTGTTTTTT. V is TRBV4-2 and J is TRBJ1-4; D remains ambiguous. The CDR3 contains 15 residues. Trimming left V 1 base short and J 0 bases short, with 6 bases between. Germline V gives CDR1 LGHNA, CDR2 YNFKEQ.

This clonotype was recorded at least ten times. The rearrangement links TRBV28 to TRBJ2-5, with D maybe TRBD2 (6 bases). CDR3 size: 14 residues. Germline V CDR1 and CDR2: MDHEN, SYDVKM. V lost 8 bases and J 5 bases, leaving 18 bases between the germline ends. CDR3 region: CASAKPEGRETQYF. Here the CDR3 DNA reads TGTGCCAGCGCTAAACCCGAAGGGAGGGAGACCCAGTACTTC.